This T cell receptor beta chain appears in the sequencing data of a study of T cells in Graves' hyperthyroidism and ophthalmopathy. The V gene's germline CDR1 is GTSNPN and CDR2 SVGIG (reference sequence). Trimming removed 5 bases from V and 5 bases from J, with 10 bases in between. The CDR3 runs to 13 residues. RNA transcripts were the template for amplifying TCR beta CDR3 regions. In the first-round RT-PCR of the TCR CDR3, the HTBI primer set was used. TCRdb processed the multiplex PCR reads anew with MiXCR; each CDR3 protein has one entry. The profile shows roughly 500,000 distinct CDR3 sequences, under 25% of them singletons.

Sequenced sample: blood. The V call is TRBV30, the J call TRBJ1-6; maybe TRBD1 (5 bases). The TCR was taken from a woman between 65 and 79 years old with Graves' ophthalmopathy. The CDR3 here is CAWCRRDNSPLHF. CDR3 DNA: TGTGCCTGGTGTCGCAGGGATAATTCACCCCTCCACTTT.